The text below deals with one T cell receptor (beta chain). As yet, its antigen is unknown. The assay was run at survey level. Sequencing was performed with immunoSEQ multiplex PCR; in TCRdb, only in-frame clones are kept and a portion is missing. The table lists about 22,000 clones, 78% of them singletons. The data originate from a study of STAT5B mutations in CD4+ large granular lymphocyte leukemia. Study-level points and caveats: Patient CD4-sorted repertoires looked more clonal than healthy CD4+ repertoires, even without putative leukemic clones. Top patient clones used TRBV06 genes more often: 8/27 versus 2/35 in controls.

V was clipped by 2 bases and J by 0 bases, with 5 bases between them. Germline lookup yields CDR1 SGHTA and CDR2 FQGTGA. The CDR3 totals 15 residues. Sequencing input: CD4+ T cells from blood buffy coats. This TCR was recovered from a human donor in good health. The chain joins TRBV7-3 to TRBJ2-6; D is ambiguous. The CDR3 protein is CASSLGSSGANVLTF. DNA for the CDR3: TGTGCCAGCAGCTTAGGGTCCTCTGGGGCCAACGTCCTGACTTTC.